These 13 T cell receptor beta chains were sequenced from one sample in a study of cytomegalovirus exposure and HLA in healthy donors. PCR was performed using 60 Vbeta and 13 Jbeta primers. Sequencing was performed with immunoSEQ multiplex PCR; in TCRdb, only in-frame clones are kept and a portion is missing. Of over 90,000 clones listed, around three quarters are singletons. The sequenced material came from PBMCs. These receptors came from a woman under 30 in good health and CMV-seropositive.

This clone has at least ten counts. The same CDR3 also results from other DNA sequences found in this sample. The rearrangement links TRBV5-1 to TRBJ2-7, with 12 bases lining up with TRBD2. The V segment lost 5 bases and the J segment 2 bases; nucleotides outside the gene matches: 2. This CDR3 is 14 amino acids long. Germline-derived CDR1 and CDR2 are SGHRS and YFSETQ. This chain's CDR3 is CASSRTSGAYEQYF. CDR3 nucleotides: TGCGCCAGCAGTCGGACTAGCGGGGCCTACGAGCAGTACTTC.

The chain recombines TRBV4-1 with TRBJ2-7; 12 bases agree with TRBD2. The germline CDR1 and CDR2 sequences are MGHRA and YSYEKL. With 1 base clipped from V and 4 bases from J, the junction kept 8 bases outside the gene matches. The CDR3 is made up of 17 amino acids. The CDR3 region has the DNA TGCGCCAGCAGCCAAGGACGTCTAGCGGGAGGGCTATACGAGCAGTACTTC. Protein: CASSQGRLAGGLYEQYF.

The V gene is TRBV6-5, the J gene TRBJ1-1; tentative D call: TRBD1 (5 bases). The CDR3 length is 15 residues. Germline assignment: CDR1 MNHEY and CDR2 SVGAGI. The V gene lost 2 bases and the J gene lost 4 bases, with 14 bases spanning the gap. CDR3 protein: CASSYEGGAGTEAFF. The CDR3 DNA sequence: TGTGCCAGCAGTTACGAGGGAGGGGCGGGCACTGAAGCTTTCTTT.

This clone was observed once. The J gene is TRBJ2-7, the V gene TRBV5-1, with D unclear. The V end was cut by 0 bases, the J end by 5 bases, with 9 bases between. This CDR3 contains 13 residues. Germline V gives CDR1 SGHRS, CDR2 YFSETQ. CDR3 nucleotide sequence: TGCGCCAGCAGCTTGGTCGGTGGAGACGAGCAGTACTTC. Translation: CASSLVGGDEQYF.

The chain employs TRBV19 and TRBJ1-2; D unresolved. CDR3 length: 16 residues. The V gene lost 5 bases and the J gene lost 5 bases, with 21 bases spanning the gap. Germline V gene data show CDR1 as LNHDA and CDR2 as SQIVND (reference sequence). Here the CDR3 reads CASSFFEGGLRYGYTF. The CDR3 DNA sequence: TGTGCCAGTAGTTTCTTCGAGGGAGGGTTGCGGTATGGCTACACCTTC.

The CDR3 protein is CASSLGVTGGSPGELFF. CDR3 nucleotides: TGCGCCAGCAGCTTGGGGGTGACAGGGGGCTCACCCGGGGAGCTGTTTTTT. The chain carries TRBV5-1 and TRBJ2-2; 10 nucleotides align to TRBD1. Germline V gene lookup returns CDR1 SGHRS and CDR2 YFSETQ. V was clipped by 0 bases and J by 6 bases; unmatched bases: 8. This CDR3 is built from 17 residues.

CDR3 loop: CASSFLQPQETQYF. The DNA of the CDR3 is TGTGCCAGCAGCTTTTTACAACCCCAAGAGACCCAGTACTTC. The V gene is TRBV7-8, the J gene TRBJ2-5; D remains unclear. CDR1 is SGHVS and CDR2 is FQNEAQ in the germline V gene. Deletions cut 3 bases from V and 1 base from J, with 9 bases between. This CDR3 is built from 14 residues.

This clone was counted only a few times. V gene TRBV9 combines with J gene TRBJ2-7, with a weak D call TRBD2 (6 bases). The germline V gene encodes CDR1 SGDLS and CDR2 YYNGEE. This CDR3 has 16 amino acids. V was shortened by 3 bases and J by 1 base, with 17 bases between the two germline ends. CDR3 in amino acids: CASSGTRDSTSYEQYF. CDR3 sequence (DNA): TGTGCCAGCAGCGGCACCCGGGACTCGACTTCCTACGAGCAGTACTTC. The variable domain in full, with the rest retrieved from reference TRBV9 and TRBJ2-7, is DSGVTQTPKHLITATGQRVTLRCSPRSGDLSVYWYQQSLDQGLQFLIQYYNGEERAKGNILERFSAQQFPDLHSELNLSSLELGDSALYFCASSGTRDSTSYEQYFGPGTRLTVT.

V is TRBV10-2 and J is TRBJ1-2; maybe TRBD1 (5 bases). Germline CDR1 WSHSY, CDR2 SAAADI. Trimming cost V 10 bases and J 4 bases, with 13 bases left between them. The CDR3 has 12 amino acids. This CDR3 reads CATEGEVYGYTF. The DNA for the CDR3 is TGCGCCACCGAAGGGGAGGTCTATGGCTACACCTTC.

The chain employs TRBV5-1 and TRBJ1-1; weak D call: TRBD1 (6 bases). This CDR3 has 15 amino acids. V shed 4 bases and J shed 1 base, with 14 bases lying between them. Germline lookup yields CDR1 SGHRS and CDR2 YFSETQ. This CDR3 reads CASSLQDRTNTEAFF. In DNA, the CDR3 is TGCGCCAGCAGCCTCCAAGACAGGACGAACACTGAAGCTTTCTTT.

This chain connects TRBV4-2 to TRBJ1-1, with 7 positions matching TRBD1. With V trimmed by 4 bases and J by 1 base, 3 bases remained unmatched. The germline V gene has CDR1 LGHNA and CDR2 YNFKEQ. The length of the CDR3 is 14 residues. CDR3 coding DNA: TGTGCCAGCAGCCCCGGACAGGAGAACACTGAAGCTTTCTTT. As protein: CASSPGQENTEAFF.

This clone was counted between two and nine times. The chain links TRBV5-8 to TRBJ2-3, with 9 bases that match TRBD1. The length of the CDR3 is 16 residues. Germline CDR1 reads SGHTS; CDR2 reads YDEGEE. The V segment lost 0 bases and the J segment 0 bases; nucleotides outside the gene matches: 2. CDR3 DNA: TGTGCCAGCAGCTTGGCTGGGACAGGGAGCACAGATACGCAGTATTTT. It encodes CASSLAGTGSTDTQYF.

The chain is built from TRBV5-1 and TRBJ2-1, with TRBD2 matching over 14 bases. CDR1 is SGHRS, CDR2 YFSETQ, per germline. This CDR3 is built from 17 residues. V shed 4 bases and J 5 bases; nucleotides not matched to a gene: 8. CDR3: CASSTGLAGVFNNEQFF. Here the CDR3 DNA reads TGCGCCAGCAGCACGGGACTAGCGGGAGTATTCAACAATGAGCAGTTCTTC.